What follows is one TCR beta chain and its context. Germline lookup yields CDR1 SGHRS and CDR2 YFSETQ. The V segment lost 4 bases and the J segment 1 base; nucleotides outside the gene matches: 7. There are 18 residues in the CDR3. The data are from a study of blood T cell repertoires in COVID-19. Background on the study: Donors in the United States, Italy and Spain gave samples during acute or convalescent COVID-19. Sources were T cells, B-cell-depleted T cells, or PBMCs; the material itself was cDNA or gDNA.

In the authors' workflow: From reference gene primer amplification, estimates of nucleated cell counts were derived. The method was immunoSEQ multiplex PCR; TCRdb's version includes in-frame clones alone and lacks a portion of them. V and J calls and clone size are given by that table; D and trimming were obtained from the DNA. The sample consists of approximately 450,000 clones, about 89% of them appearing once. The material sequenced was peripheral blood. The origin of this receptor is a woman aged 25 to 39 with acute or convalescent COVID-19. The chain employs TRBV5-1 and TRBJ2-3; 15 nucleotides line up with TRBD2. In DNA, the CDR3 is TGCGCCAGCAGCCCGGGACTAGCGGGGGGCCCTCGCACAGATACGCAGTATTTT. Translation: CASSPGLAGGPRTDTQYF.